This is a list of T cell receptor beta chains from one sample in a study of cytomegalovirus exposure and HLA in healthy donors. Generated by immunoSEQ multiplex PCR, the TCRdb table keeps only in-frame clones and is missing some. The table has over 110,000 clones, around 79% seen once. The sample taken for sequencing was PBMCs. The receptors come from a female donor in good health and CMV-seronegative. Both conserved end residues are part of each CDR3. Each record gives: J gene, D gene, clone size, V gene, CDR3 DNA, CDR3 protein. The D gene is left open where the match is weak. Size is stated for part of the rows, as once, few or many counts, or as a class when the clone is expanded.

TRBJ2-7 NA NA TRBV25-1 TGTGCCAGCACTGGAAGGGGCGGTGGGGAGCAGTACTTC CASTGRGGGEQYF
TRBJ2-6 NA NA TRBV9 TGTGCCAGCAGCGCGTCGGCGGACTCTGGGGCCAACGTCCTGACTTTC CASSASADSGANVLTF
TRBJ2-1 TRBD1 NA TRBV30 TGTGCCTCAGACCTCCCGACAGGGGTCGGGACTGGGCAGTTCTTC CASDLPTGVGTGQFF
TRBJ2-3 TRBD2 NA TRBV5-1 TGCGCCAGCAGCTTGGTAGTTAGCGGGGACTTGGATACGCAGTATTTT CASSLVVSGDLDTQYF
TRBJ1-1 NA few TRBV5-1 TGCGCCAGCAGCTACTCCCGGGGGACTGAAGCTTTCTTT CASSYSRGTEAFF
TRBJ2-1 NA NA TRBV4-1 TGCGCCAGCAGCCAAGACGACAGTGGTGGTCCTGAGCAGTTCTTC CASSQDDSGGPEQFF
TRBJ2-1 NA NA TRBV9 TGTGCCAGCAGCGCACGGGGGAGCTACAATGAGCAGTTCTTC CASSARGSYNEQFF
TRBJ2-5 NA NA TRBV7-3 TGTGCCAGCAGCTCCACTCGAAAAGAGACCCAGTACTTC CASSSTRKETQYF
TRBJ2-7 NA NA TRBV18 TGTGCCAGCTCACCACCGACTGGATACTACGAGCAGTACTTC CASSPPTGYYEQYF
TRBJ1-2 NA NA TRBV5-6 TGTGCCAGCAGAGGCAGATCCTCCCTAGCTAACTATGGCTACACCTTC CASRGRSSLANYGYTF
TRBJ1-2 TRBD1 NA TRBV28 TGTGCCAGTCGTACCGGGACAGGGTTATACTATGGCTACACCTTC CASRTGTGLYYGYTF
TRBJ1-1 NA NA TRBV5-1 TGCGCCAGCAGCTTGGGGGCCTACATGGACACTGAAGCTTTCTTT CASSLGAYMDTEAFF